Shown below are 21 T cell receptor beta chains from a single sample sequenced in a study of OX40 agonist ivuxolimab in advanced cancers. Sequenced by immunoSEQ multiplex PCR; TCRdb stores in-frame clones only, minus some. The sample lists some 75,000 clones, more than 70% seen once, with around 2.1% in the top ten. The material sequenced was CD4+ or CD8+ T cells sorted from blood, taken in a trial of the OX40 agonist ivuxolimab. The receptors shown here come from an adult with an advanced solid tumor such as melanoma, head and neck, liver or kidney cancer.

The chain has TRBV28 and TRBJ1-3; D gene ambiguous. The length of the CDR3 is 15 residues. Germline loops: CDR1 MDHEN, CDR2 SYDVKM. V dropped 3 bases and J dropped 4 bases, with 13 bases sitting between them. The CDR3 loop reads CASSLGRVVGNTIYF. DNA for the CDR3: TGTGCCAGCAGTTTGGGAAGGGTGGTGGGAAACACCATATATTTT.

The chain recombines TRBV4-1 with TRBJ2-1; no definite D call. With 3 bases removed from V and 6 bases from J, the gap between germline ends came to 15 bases. Germline V gene data show CDR1 as MGHRA and CDR2 as YSYEKL. CDR3 length: 15 residues. The CDR3: CASSHDPAQGNEQFF. CDR3 in DNA: TGCGCCAGCAGCCACGACCCCGCGCAAGGCAATGAGCAGTTCTTC.

The J gene is TRBJ1-2, the V gene TRBV6-5, with D perhaps matching TRBD1 (6 bases). Germline CDR1 reads MNHEY; CDR2 reads SVGAGI. V lost 6 bases to trimming and J lost 4 bases, with 15 bases between them. This CDR3 comprises 14 residues. CDR3 sequence: CASRGASRGYGYTF. The CDR3 DNA follows: TGTGCCAGCAGGGGGGCGTCCCGGGGCTATGGCTACACCTTC.

The V gene is TRBV29-1, the J gene TRBJ2-3, with 7 bases fitting TRBD1. V lost 5 bases, J lost 3 bases, and 5 bases stayed unmatched. This CDR3 comprises 13 residues. Germline CDR1 and CDR2: SQVTM and ANQGSEA. The chain's CDR3 is CSVRQGGTDTQYF. In nucleotides, the CDR3 is TGCAGCGTTAGACAGGGTGGAACAGATACGCAGTATTTT.

This sequence joins TRBV7-8 and TRBJ1-3; D is perhaps TRBD1 (5 bases). Germline-derived CDR1 and CDR2 are SGHVS and FQNEAQ. V was clipped by 1 base and J by 3 bases, with 13 bases between them. CDR3 length equals 16 residues. The chain's CDR3 is CASSLGGAPSGNTIYF. The CDR3 DNA is TGTGCCAGCAGCTTAGGAGGGGCTCCGAGTGGAAACACCATATATTTT. Based on the CDR3 plus reference TRBV7-8 and TRBJ1-3, the full variable domain is GAGVSQSPRYKVAKRGQDVALRCDPISGHVSLFWYQQALGQGPEFLTYFQNEAQLDKSGLPSDRFFAERPEGSVSTLKIQRTQQEDSAVYLCASSLGGAPSGNTIYFGEGSWLTVV.

This clone has only one observation. The chain recombines TRBV6-5 with TRBJ1-2; D ambiguous. This CDR3 spans 13 amino acids. Trimming removed 4 bases from V and 3 bases from J, with 9 bases in between. The germline gives CDR1 MNHEY, CDR2 SVGAGI. The CDR3 DNA follows: TGTGCCAGCAGTTCGGACGGATACTATGGCTACACCTTC. It codes for CASSSDGYYGYTF.

This chain uses TRBV7-2 with TRBJ2-3; 15 nucleotides match TRBD2. CDR1 and CDR2 from the germline V gene are SGHTA and FQGNSA. The CDR3 runs to 19 residues. Trimming cost V 2 bases and J 1 base; bases outside gene matches: 7. The CDR3 sequence: CASSLRGLAGGPGTDTQYF. The CDR3 nucleotides are TGTGCCAGCAGCTTAAGAGGACTAGCGGGGGGGCCGGGCACAGATACGCAGTATTTT.

J is TRBJ2-7 and V is TRBV4-3, with 10 bases identical to TRBD1. The length of the CDR3 is 15 residues. Germline-derived CDR1 and CDR2 are LGHNA and YSLEER. The junction had 4 bases not matched to a gene; V was cut back by 3 bases and J by 2 bases. The CDR3 sequence: CASSQQGTGAYEQYF. CDR3 nucleotide sequence: TGCGCCAGCAGCCAGCAAGGGACAGGGGCCTACGAGCAGTACTTC.

This chain uses TRBV7-2 with TRBJ2-1, with TRBD2 identical over 9 bases. The CDR3 contains 15 residues. V lost 6 bases, J lost 4 bases, and 7 bases stayed unmatched. Germline assignment: CDR1 SGHTA and CDR2 FQGNSA. The CDR3 spells CASRFGREGYNEQFF. In DNA, the CDR3 is TGTGCCAGCAGGTTCGGGCGGGAGGGATACAATGAGCAGTTCTTC.

The DNA for the CDR3 is TGTGCCAGCAGCCAAGTCGGGCGGGGGTTGAACACTGAAGCTTTCTTT. Translated: CASSQVGRGLNTEAFF. The gene calls are TRBV4-2 and TRBJ1-1; D may be TRBD1 (5 bases). Germline-derived CDR1 and CDR2 are LGHNA and YNFKEQ. The CDR3 is 16 residues long. V gave up 1 base and J gave up 0 bases, with 12 bases separating them.

This clone was counted a few times. The CDR3 reads CAINGGTGGFGTEAFF. The CDR3 DNA reads TGTGCCATCAACGGAGGGACAGGGGGGTTTGGCACTGAAGCTTTCTTT. V and J are TRBV10-3 and TRBJ1-1, with 11 bases lining up with TRBD1. Germline V gene lookup returns CDR1 ENHRY and CDR2 SYGVKD. V was pared by 7 bases and J by 4 bases, with 11 bases of the junction left unmatched. This CDR3 region has 16 residues.

The rearrangement uses TRBV4-2 and TRBJ1-1; D not certain. Germline loops: CDR1 LGHNA, CDR2 YNFKEQ. V was clipped by 0 bases and J by 1 base, with 6 bases between them. CDR3 length equals 14 residues. The CDR3 region has the DNA TGTGCCAGCAGCCAAGAGGGTCGGAACACTGAAGCTTTCTTT. Protein product: CASSQEGRNTEAFF.

The chain links TRBV5-6 to TRBJ1-2, with D possibly TRBD1 on 6 matching bases. The CDR3 spans 14 residues. In germline, CDR1 is SGHDT, CDR2 YYEEEE. V lost 0 bases and J 10 bases, leaving 16 bases between the germline ends. CDR3 sequence reads: CASSLDPTGTSYTF. The CDR3, as DNA: TGTGCCAGCAGCTTGGATCCCACAGGGACTTCCTACACCTTC.

In this sample, this clone turned up a few times. This chain joins TRBV7-6 and TRBJ1-6; TRBD1 agrees at 9 bases. V shed 5 bases and J 3 bases; nucleotides not matched to a gene: 5. The CDR3 length is 16 residues. Germline CDR1 and CDR2: SGHVS and FNYEAQ. CDR3 DNA sequence: TGTGCCAGCAGCGCACAGGGGGCCGGCTATAATTCACCCCTCCACTTT. It encodes CASSAQGAGYNSPLHF.

The chain employs TRBV5-1 and TRBJ1-6; D might be TRBD1 (6 bases). V shed 0 bases and J shed 7 bases, with 17 bases lying between them. The germline CDR1 and CDR2 sequences are SGHRS and YFSETQ. CDR3 length: 17 residues. The CDR3 reads CASSLGPPGGGNSPLHF. The CDR3 DNA reads as TGCGCCAGCAGCTTGGGCCCCCCGGGGGGCGGGAATTCACCCCTCCACTTT.

The V call is TRBV19, the J call TRBJ1-3, with 10 bases fitting TRBD1. V lost 7 bases, J lost 6 bases, and 3 bases stayed unmatched. CDR1 and CDR2 from the germline V gene are LNHDA and SQIVND (reference sequence). The length of the CDR3 is 13 residues. As DNA, the CDR3 is TGTGCCAGTATTGGGACAGGGGTAAACACCATATATTTT. This gives the protein CASIGTGVNTIYF.

The rearrangement links TRBV2 to TRBJ2-3; 14 nucleotides align to TRBD2. Trimming cost V 4 bases and J 1 base; bases outside gene matches: 1. Germline V gene lookup returns CDR1 SNHLY and CDR2 FYNNEI. This CDR3 has 16 residues. The DNA for the CDR3 is TGTGCCAGCAGTGCGGGACTAGCGGGGGGCACAGATACGCAGTATTTT. It encodes CASSAGLAGGTDTQYF. Full variable domain (remainder filled in from reference TRBV2 and TRBJ2-3): EPEVTQTPSHQVTQMGQEVILRCVPISNHLYFYWYRQILGQKVEFLVSFYNNEISEKSEIFDDQFSVERPDGSNFTLKIRSTKLEDSAMYFCASSAGLAGGTDTQYFGPGTRLTVL.

CDR3 amino acids: CASSFGDNNSPLHF. Here the CDR3 DNA reads TGCGCCAGCAGCTTTGGGGATAATAATTCACCCCTCCACTTT. The rearrangement joins TRBV5-1 to TRBJ1-6; D call uncertain. Germline values: CDR1 SGHRS, CDR2 YFSETQ. This CDR3 has 14 residues. V was clipped by 2 bases and J by 5 bases, with 8 bases between them.

The V call is TRBV28, the J call TRBJ2-7; TRBD1 might be the D (6 bases). The CDR3 sequence is 13 residues long. V shed 4 bases and J shed 4 bases, with 11 bases lying between them. The germline gives CDR1 MDHEN, CDR2 SYDVKM. The CDR3 loop reads CASSSPDRYEQYF. CDR3 bases: TGTGCCAGCAGTTCTCCGGACAGATACGAGCAGTACTTC.

The chain recombines TRBV6-1 with TRBJ1-2; TRBD1 aligns across 7 bases. After removal of 7 bases from V and 4 bases from J, the junction contained 9 bases not matched to a gene. This CDR3 region has 14 residues. CDR1 MNHNS and CDR2 SASEGT come from the germline V gene. As DNA, the CDR3 is TGTGCCAGCAATCCGACAGGGTACGGCTATGGCTACACCTTC. It is translated as CASNPTGYGYGYTF.

This chain links TRBV7-2 with TRBJ2-7; tentatively, D is TRBD1 (5 bases). The CDR3 contains 16 residues. Trimming shortened V by 5 bases and J by 0 bases, and 17 bases separated the two germline ends. Germline V gene lookup returns CDR1 SGHTA and CDR2 FQGNSA. CDR3 in amino acids: CASSQGAYRSSYEQYF. The CDR3 bases are TGTGCCAGCAGCCAAGGGGCGTATAGGAGCTCCTACGAGCAGTACTTC.